This T cell receptor beta chain stems from a study of spatial heterogeneity in lung cancer. Background on the study: Detected beta-chain sequences consistently exceeded alpha-chain sequences. Every unique TCR and UMI combination, on average, appeared more than ten times in raw reads.

MiXCR was run by TCRdb on the 5' RACE reads, yielding one entry per CDR3 protein. The sample yields some 37,000 distinct CDR3 sequences, 7.5% to 8% seen once. As for time point: sample taken at primary tumor resection. Without sorting, whole RNA was sequenced from tumor, nontumor lung or frozen PBMC. This CDR3 contains 15 residues. Germline V gene lookup returns CDR1 SNHLY and CDR2 FYNNEI. V trimming: 6 bases; J trimming: 1 base; junction bases outside the gene matches: 5. Sequences were derived from PBMCs, sampled at surgery. J is TRBJ2-1 and V is TRBV2, with 8 bases matching TRBD1. The sequence was collected from a male donor with early-stage non-small cell lung cancer. In DNA form, the CDR3 reads TGTGCCAGCAGGGTACGACAGGGGTCCTACAATGAGCAGTTCTTC. It is translated as CASRVRQGSYNEQFF.